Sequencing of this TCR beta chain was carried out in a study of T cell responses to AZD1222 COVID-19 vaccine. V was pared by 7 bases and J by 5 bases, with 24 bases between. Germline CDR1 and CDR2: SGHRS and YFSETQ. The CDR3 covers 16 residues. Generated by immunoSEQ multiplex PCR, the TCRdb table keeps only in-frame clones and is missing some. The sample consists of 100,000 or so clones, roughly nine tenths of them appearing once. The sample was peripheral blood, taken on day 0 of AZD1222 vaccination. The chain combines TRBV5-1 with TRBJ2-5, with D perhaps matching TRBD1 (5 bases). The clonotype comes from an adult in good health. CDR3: CASARGSGMPPETQYF. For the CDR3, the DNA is TGCGCCAGCGCTAGGGGATCGGGTATGCCCCCGGAGACCCAGTACTTC.